These 14 T cell receptor beta chains originate from one sample sequenced in a study of radiotherapy plus CTLA-4 blockade in lung cancer. The protocol was immunoSEQ multiplex PCR, while the TCRdb copy is restricted to in-frame clones and leaves out a portion. The sample includes roughly 51,000 clones, less than 90% of them seen just once. The sample in question was peripheral blood, obtained from a patient treated with radiotherapy plus ipilimumab. The source is a human donor with non-small cell lung cancer that progressed on radiotherapy plus ipilimumab. Some clones in this sample may be carry-over from other donors' samples.

The rearrangement joins TRBV9 to TRBJ2-1; 7 bases line up with TRBD2. Germline CDR1 and CDR2: SGDLS and YYNGEE. The CDR3 is 15 residues long. J gave up 6 bases and V 3 bases, and 9 bases lay outside the gene matches. Here the CDR3 reads CASSAGGGIANEQFF. The CDR3 DNA sequence: TGTGCCAGCAGCGCGGGGGGAGGTATCGCCAATGAGCAGTTCTTC. The whole variable domain, remainder taken from reference TRBV9 and TRBJ2-1, is DSGVTQTPKHLITATGQRVTLRCSPRSGDLSVYWYQQSLDQGLQFLIQYYNGEERAKGNILERFSAQQFPDLHSELNLSSLELGDSALYFCASSAGGGIANEQFFGPGTRLTVL.

This sequence joins TRBV5-1 and TRBJ1-1; D gene unclear. Germline lookup yields CDR1 SGHRS and CDR2 YFSETQ. V dropped 0 bases and J dropped 1 base, with 13 bases sitting between them. CDR3 length: 16 amino acids. The CDR3 region is CASSLASSSGNTEAFF. In DNA, the CDR3 is TGCGCCAGCAGCTTGGCCAGCTCATCAGGGAACACTGAAGCTTTCTTT. Filled out from reference TRBV5-1 and TRBJ1-1, the complete variable domain reads KAGVTQTPRYLIKTRGQQVTLSCSPISGHRSVSWYQQTPGQGLQFLFEYFSETQRNKGNFPGRFSGRQFSNSRSEMNVSTLELGDSALYLCASSLASSSGNTEAFFGQGTRLTVV.

The rearrangement links TRBV4-2 to TRBJ2-3, with TRBD2 matching 13 bases. Looked up from germline, CDR1 is LGHNA and CDR2 is YNFKEQ. The CDR3 runs 17 residues. Unmatched junction bases numbered 6, after V lost 4 bases and J lost 2 bases. The CDR3, as DNA: TGTGCCAGCAGCCCGGATACTAGCGGGGGGGCCACAGATACGCAGTATTTT. Protein product: CASSPDTSGGATDTQYF.

The J gene is TRBJ2-2, the V gene TRBV11-3; D gene unclear. CDR1 SGHNT and CDR2 YENEEA come from the germline V gene. Trimming removed 5 bases at V and 0 bases at J, with 10 bases between. This CDR3 is built from 15 residues. The CDR3, as DNA: TGTGCCAGCAGCCCGAACTACGCGAACACCGGGGAGCTGTTTTTT. Translated, it gives CASSPNYANTGELFF. The full variable domain, its missing parts supplied by reference TRBV11-3 and TRBJ2-2, is EAGVVQSPRYKIIEKKQPVAFWCNPISGHNTLYWYLQNLGQGPELLIRYENEEAVDDSQLPKDRFSAERLKGVDSTLKIQPAELGDSAVYLCASSPNYANTGELFFGEGSRLTVL.

The DNA of the CDR3 is TGTGCCAGCAGCCCAAATCTAGGGGTTGACACAGATACGCAGTATTTT. It encodes CASSPNLGVDTDTQYF. The chain has TRBV14 and TRBJ2-3; a possible D gene is TRBD1 (5 bases). Germline CDR1 reads SGHDN; CDR2 reads FVKESK. Trimming took 4 bases from V and 2 from J, leaving 16 bases between them. There are 16 residues in the CDR3.

V gene TRBV7-2 combines with J gene TRBJ1-5; tentatively, D is TRBD1 (5 bases). Germline values: CDR1 SGHTA, CDR2 FQGNSA. V lost 2 bases and J 1 base, leaving 9 bases between the germline ends. The CDR3 length is 15 residues. The chain's CDR3 is CASSLWGGSNQPQHF. The CDR3 nucleotides are TGTGCCAGCAGCTTATGGGGGGGGAGCAATCAGCCCCAGCATTTT.

The chain has TRBV7-9 and TRBJ1-2; D may be TRBD1 (6 bases). The CDR3 consists of 13 residues. CDR1 is SEHNR, CDR2 FQNEAQ, per germline (reference sequence). With 1 base removed from V and 6 bases from J, the gap between germline ends came to 9 bases. The CDR3 loop is CASSLEYRDGYTF. For the CDR3, the DNA is TGTGCCAGCAGCTTAGAGTACAGGGATGGCTACACCTTC.

The rearrangement links TRBV10-3 to TRBJ2-7, with 14 bases aligning to TRBD2. Germline V lookup: CDR1 ENHRY, CDR2 SYGVKD. The trim removed 7 bases at V and 6 bases at J, leaving 2 bases unmatched. This CDR3 has 13 amino acids. The CDR3 spells CAITGTSGGEQYF. CDR3 bases: TGTGCCATCACCGGGACTAGCGGGGGCGAGCAGTACTTC.

This clone has just a few counts. The chain combines TRBV29-1 with TRBJ2-2, with 9 bases that match TRBD1. The CDR3 runs to 14 residues. Germline CDR1 reads SQVTM; CDR2 reads ANQGSEA. V shed 3 bases and J 4 bases; nucleotides not matched to a gene: 3. CDR3 bases: TGCAGCGTTGACGGGACAGGGTCCACCGGGGAGCTGTTTTTT. Its translation is CSVDGTGSTGELFF.

The chain carries TRBV6-6 and TRBJ1-1; D remains ambiguous. Germline V CDR1 and CDR2: MNHNY, SVGAGI (reference sequence). Trimming stripped 4 bases from V and 3 bases from J, with 15 bases between. The CDR3 totals 15 residues. CDR3 amino acids: CASSSVIHRDTEAFF. DNA for the CDR3: TGTGCCAGCAGTTCGGTCATTCACAGAGACACTGAAGCTTTCTTT.

The chain carries TRBV12-5 and TRBJ2-7, with 7 bases matching TRBD2. Germline CDR1 reads LGHNT; CDR2 reads FRNRAP. The CDR3 covers 17 residues. The junction had 15 bases not matched to a gene; V was cut back by 2 bases and J by 5 bases. This chain's CDR3 is CASGLISRGIRLDEQYF. The CDR3 region has the DNA TGTGCTAGTGGTTTGATTTCGCGGGGGATCAGGCTCGACGAGCAGTACTTC.

This clone was seen more than once but under ten times. J is TRBJ2-7 and V is TRBV18; 10 positions agree with TRBD1. V gave up 3 bases and J gave up 7 bases; unmatched junction bases: 9. This CDR3 spans 15 amino acids. CDR1 and CDR2 (germline): KGHSH, LQKENI. The CDR3 bases are TGTGCCAGCTCACCCTCACGACAGGGGGCGGGGGAGCAGTACTTC. Encoded protein: CASSPSRQGAGEQYF.

The chain recombines TRBV13 with TRBJ2-7; 7 bases fit TRBD1. Germline lookup yields CDR1 PRHDT and CDR2 FYEKMQ (reference sequence). Germline trimming cut 4 bases from V and 3 bases from J; bases unmatched to any gene: 6. The CDR3 consists of 14 residues. The CDR3 DNA reads TGTGCCAGCAGCTATCGGGGACAGAACTACGAGCAGTACTTC. It is translated as CASSYRGQNYEQYF.

CDR3 DNA sequence: TGTGCCAGCGGGCTAGCGGGAGATGAGTACGAGCAGTACTTC. This codes for CASGLAGDEYEQYF. The V and J genes are TRBV28 and TRBJ2-7; 10 nucleotides line up with TRBD2. CDR3 length: 14 amino acids. Germline V gene sequence: CDR1 MDHEN, CDR2 SYDVKM. Unmatched junction bases numbered 8, after V lost 8 bases and J lost 4 bases.